Presented here are 19 T cell receptor beta chains from one specimen sequenced in a study of human T cells and chemical hapten exposure. Stated time point: patch test 2, 6 weeks after DPC sensitization. The treatment is: therapeutic diphenylcyclopropenone sensitization with weekly scalp DPC. One entry per CDR3 protein, called by TCRdb with MiXCR from the RACE reads. The sample has about 110,000 distinct CDR3 sequences, about a tenth seen once. Sequenced material: whole blood, taken in connection with sensitization to the hapten diphenylcyclopropenone (DPC). The source is a woman aged 40 to 55 with alopecia areata. Some clones in this sample may be carry-over from other donors' samples.

This clonotype was seen a few times. The V gene is TRBV19, the J gene TRBJ1-5; 11 nucleotides agree with TRBD1. This CDR3 contains 14 residues. The junction had 4 bases not matched to a gene; V was cut back by 7 bases and J by 5 bases. Per the germline V gene, CDR1 is LNHDA and CDR2 is SQIVND (reference sequence). The CDR3 region is CASTSGQGDQPQHF. For the CDR3, the DNA is TGTGCCAGTACCTCGGGACAGGGGGATCAGCCCCAGCATTTT.

This clonotype was recorded at least ten times. The chain combines TRBV6-1 with TRBJ1-2, with 11 positions matching TRBD1. The CDR3 sequence is 14 residues long. After removal of 6 bases from V and 9 bases from J, the junction contained 9 bases not matched to a gene. Germline values: CDR1 MNHNS, CDR2 SASEGT. DNA for the CDR3: TGTGCCAGCAGGCCCGGACAGGGGGCCGTTCGCTACACCTTC. Its translation: CASRPGQGAVRYTF.

Many counts were recorded for this clonotype. This chain links TRBV12-3 or TRBV12-4 with TRBJ1-5; D possibly corresponds to TRBD1 (5 bases). Deletions cut 3 bases from V and 5 bases from J, with 11 bases between. The CDR3 runs 14 residues. The CDR3 sequence: CASSFRGKDQPQHF. In nucleotides, the CDR3 is TGTGCCAGCAGTTTTAGGGGTAAAGATCAGCCCCAGCATTTT.

This clonotype appeared many times. The chain uses TRBV20-1 and TRBJ2-2; the D is unclear. Trimming removed 3 bases from V and 1 base from J, with 6 bases in between. The CDR3 is 13 residues long. Germline V gene sequence: CDR1 DFQATT, CDR2 SNEGSKA (reference sequence). The CDR3 DNA is TGCAGTGCTAGTGGGGTGAACACCGGGGAGCTGTTTTTT. Encoded protein: CSASGVNTGELFF.

This clonotype was counted a few times. This chain connects TRBV2 to TRBJ1-6, with D possibly being TRBD1 (5 bases). This CDR3 spans 17 amino acids. Trimming left V 5 bases short and J 9 bases short, with 23 bases between. Germline V lookup: CDR1 SNHLY, CDR2 FYNNEI. CDR3 sequence reads: CASSRDRGRWSRSPLHF. CDR3 coding DNA: TGTGCCAGCAGTAGAGATAGGGGTCGCTGGTCACGTTCACCCCTCCACTTT.

The rearrangement joins TRBV10-2 to TRBJ1-5; no clear D. The CDR3 length is 17 residues. Germline V gene data show CDR1 as WSHSY and CDR2 as SAAADI. Trimming cost V 0 bases and J 2 bases, with 14 bases left between them. CDR3 nucleotides: TGCGCCAGCAGTGAGTCGCTAGTAGGGAAGGGCAATCAGCCCCAGCATTTT. Translated: CASSESLVGKGNQPQHF.

This clonotype has just a few counts. V usage is TRBV5-6 and J usage is TRBJ2-2, with 7 bases that match TRBD2. This CDR3 spans 16 amino acids. Germline loops: CDR1 SGHDT, CDR2 YYEEEE. The V gene end was trimmed by 1 base and the J gene end by 1 base; junction bases not matched to a gene: 4. The CDR3 loop reads CASSLMASGNTGELFF. As DNA, the CDR3 is TGTGCCAGCAGCTTGATGGCTAGCGGGAACACCGGGGAGCTGTTTTTT.

This clonotype was seen at least ten times. This chain uses TRBV27 with TRBJ1-6, with a tentative D call TRBD1 (5 bases). The CDR3 sequence is 17 residues long. Per the germline V gene, CDR1 is MNHEY and CDR2 is SMNVEV (reference sequence). Deletions cut 7 bases from V and 2 bases from J, with 18 bases between. CDR3 residues: CASTPRAGEAYNSPLHF. DNA of the CDR3: TGTGCCAGCACTCCCAGGGCGGGGGAGGCCTATAATTCACCCCTCCACTTT.

This clonotype was picked up a small number of times. The chain recombines TRBV4-1 with TRBJ2-4; the match to TRBD2 covers 11 bases. There are 19 residues in the CDR3. CDR1 and CDR2 (germline): MGHRA, YSYEKL. Unmatched junction bases numbered 10, after V lost 1 base and J lost 2 bases. The chain's CDR3 is CASSQAGSGGAETKNIQYF. CDR3 nucleotide sequence: TGCGCCAGCAGCCAAGCGGGTAGCGGGGGGGCTGAGACCAAAAACATTCAGTACTTC.

This clonotype showed up many times. The V and J genes are TRBV4-3 and TRBJ2-7, with TRBD1 matching 11 bases. There are 14 residues in the CDR3. From germline, CDR1 is LGHNA and CDR2 YSLEER. The V gene end was trimmed by 4 bases and the J gene end by 2 bases; junction bases not matched to a gene: 1. Here the CDR3 DNA reads TGCGCCAGCAGCCCGGGACAGGGGGCCTACGAGCAGTACTTC. Protein: CASSPGQGAYEQYF.

V usage is TRBV20-1 and J usage is TRBJ2-3; 9 bases are a match to TRBD1. V lost 2 bases, J lost 7 bases, and 10 bases stayed unmatched. The CDR3 runs 15 residues. From germline, CDR1 is DFQATT and CDR2 SNEGSKA (reference sequence). The CDR3 coding sequence is TGCAGTGCTAGACTGGACAGGGGCGAACGGTATACGCAGTATTTT. It specifies CSARLDRGERYTQYF.

This chain connects TRBV29-1 to TRBJ1-1; maybe TRBD1 (5 bases). V was clipped by 5 bases and J by 10 bases, with 29 bases between them. Germline CDR1 SQVTM, CDR2 ANQGSEA. The length of the CDR3 is 16 residues. DNA for the CDR3: TGCAGCGTTAATGGGGGTTGGATGGACGGCTCTATGGGAGCTTTCTTT. Protein product: CSVNGGWMDGSMGAFF. Combining the CDR3 with reference TRBV29-1 and TRBJ1-1 gives the whole variable domain SAVISQKPSRDICQRGTSLTIQCQVDSQVTMMFWYRQQPGQSLTLIATANQGSEATYESGFVIDKFPISRPNLTFSTLTVSNMSPEDSSIYLCSVNGGWMDGSMGAFFGQGTRLTVV.

This clonotype was picked up a small number of times. Germline and junction disagree at one end, which may indicate a read error. The CDR3 bases are TGTGCTAGTGGTTTGGTCCCGGCCCCTGAGTTTCACTTC. It yields the protein CASGLVPAPEFHF. The rearrangement uses TRBV12-5 and TRBJ2-7; D is unclear. The CDR3 is 13 amino acids. Germline loops: CDR1 LGHNT, CDR2 FRNRAP. The whole variable domain, remainder taken from reference TRBV12-5 and TRBJ2-7, is DARVTQTPRHKVTEMGQEVTMRCQPILGHNTVFWYRQTMMQGLELLAYFRNRAPLDDSGMPKDRFSAEMPDATLATLKIQPSEPRDSAVYFCASGLVPAPEFHFGPGTRLTVT.

This clonotype has a count of ten or more. The chain joins TRBV21-1 to TRBJ1-1; the DNA was not compared with TRBD1, the D call given in the table. TRBV21-1 is designated a pseudogene. The CDR3 sequence is 20 residues long. CDR3 in DNA: TGTGCCAGCAGCACATATCGTCAGACACCGACCCATCCCGGGGGCACTGAAGCTTTCTTT. This gives the protein CASSTYRQTPTHPGGTEAFF.

CDR3 nucleotide sequence: TGTGCCATCAGTGGGATCTACGAGCAGTACTTC. It encodes CAISGIYEQYF. The rearrangement links TRBV10-3 to TRBJ2-7; no definite D call. The CDR3 extends over 11 amino acids. CDR1 is ENHRY, CDR2 SYGVKD, per germline. Between the trimmed V and J ends, which lost 4 bases and 3 bases, there was a span of 4 bases.

This clonotype was recorded a few times. The chain uses TRBV29-1 and TRBJ2-3, with D uncertain. This CDR3 has 12 amino acids. Trimming took 2 bases from V and 9 from J, leaving 12 bases between them. Germline V gene sequence: CDR1 SQVTM, CDR2 ANQGSEA. CDR3 DNA: TGCAGCGTTGAATGGCAATCCCCGACGCAGTATTTT. Translating gives CSVEWQSPTQYF.

The V and J genes are TRBV6-6 and TRBJ2-7; 8 nucleotides align to TRBD1. This CDR3 is built from 15 residues. With 6 bases clipped from V and 4 bases from J, the junction kept 11 bases outside the gene matches. CDR1 is MNHNY, CDR2 SVGAGI, per germline (reference sequence). DNA of the CDR3: TGTGCCAGCAGAGCCTCGGGACAGGCTCCTTACGAGCAGTACTTC. This sequence encodes CASRASGQAPYEQYF.

There are a few counts of this clonotype. The genes are TRBV11-2 and TRBJ1-6; TRBD1 agrees at 10 bases. The trim removed 5 bases at V and 0 bases at J, leaving 7 bases unmatched. Germline CDR1 is SGHAT and CDR2 is FQNNGV. This CDR3 has 18 amino acids. CDR3 nucleotides: TGTGCCAGCAGCCCGAGACAGGGGGCGAGCTCCTATAATTCACCCCTCCACTTT. Translation gives CASSPRQGASSYNSPLHF.

This clonotype was detected ten times or more. V and J are TRBV27 and TRBJ1-1; 7 bases map to TRBD1. J gave up 0 bases and V 3 bases, and 4 bases lay outside the gene matches. The length of the CDR3 is 15 residues. In germline, CDR1 is MNHEY, CDR2 SMNVEV (reference sequence). This chain's CDR3 is CASSLGQSMNTEAFF. The CDR3 region has the DNA TGTGCCAGCAGTTTGGGACAGAGCATGAACACTGAAGCTTTCTTT.